This T cell receptor (beta chain) stems from a study of CD8 T cells in Susac syndrome. The study sequenced TCR beta in blood CD8+ and CD4+ T cells. The multiple sclerosis controls, all treatment-naive patients, had relapsing-remitting disease that was stable or active. Trimming removed 7 bases at V and 0 bases at J, with 21 bases between. The CDR3 has 17 amino acids. Germline CDR1 MNHNS, CDR2 SASEGT. With random hexamers, 0.5 to 1 ug RNA was reverse transcribed. The CDR3 of TCR beta was amplified by immunoSEQ multiplex PCR across 54 Vbeta and 13 Jbeta. TCRdb re-called the immunoSEQ multiplex PCR reads with MiXCR, one entry per CDR3 protein. Of about 280,000 distinct CDR3 sequences listed, roughly 84% are singletons. Whole-study findings and limits: As the study acknowledged, the number of individuals who were part of its TCR sequencing and HLA analysis was relatively small.

About this clonotype itself: Its cognate antigen is unknown.

This chain joins TRBV6-1 and TRBJ1-1; perhaps TRBD1 as D (6 bases). The clonotype comes from a human donor with multiple sclerosis. The sequencing input was CD8+ T cells from PBMCs. The CDR3 loop reads CASTQGQVASLNTEAFF. In nucleotides, the CDR3 is TGTGCCAGCACCCAGGGGCAGGTCGCTTCCCTGAACACTGAAGCTTTCTTT.